This T cell receptor beta chain was sequenced in a study of CD8+ T cells in alopecia areata. Indicated treatment: oral pan-JAK inhibitor, 5-10 mg twice daily. After isolation, RNA underwent reverse transcription to generate cDNA as the sequencing template. Assay: immunoSEQ multiplex PCR; the TCRdb copy retains only in-frame clones and omits some. This sample carries around 290,000 clones, more than 45% of them seen once, and the ten largest clones take more than 1.5%. A word on this clone: Its antigen remains unknown. The same CDR3 also results from other DNA sequences found in this sample.

The CDR3 is 14 residues long. V lost 3 bases, J lost 3 bases, and 12 bases lay in between. Germline CDR1 and CDR2: SGHRS and YFSETQ. General study points: Many expanded lesional clones stayed in scalp and blood while on tofacitinib. Tofacitinib delivered significant drops in scalp clonality and in expanded CD8+ clones among the top 100.

The rearrangement links TRBV5-1 to TRBJ1-2; D gene unclear. The clonotype comes from a human donor with alopecia areata. The sample was CD4+ T cells sorted from blood, taken at week 24, from a patient treated with tofacitinib. The CDR3 sequence: CASSSLGRDYGYTF. The DNA for the CDR3 is TGCGCCAGCAGCTCCTTGGGTAGAGACTATGGCTACACCTTC.